The sequence of this T cell receptor (beta chain) was determined in a study of blood T cell repertoires in COVID-19. Original data processing: Estimation of nucleated cell counts was performed using reference gene primer amplification. The method was immunoSEQ multiplex PCR; TCRdb's version includes in-frame clones alone and lacks a portion of them. Clonal size and the V and J genes are those of that table, whereas D and trimming came from the DNA. The sample has about 220,000 clones, around 90% seen once. Cohorts were determined from participant-reported clinical history. This CDR3 is built from 13 residues. Germline values: CDR1 MGHRA, CDR2 YSYEKL. Trimming cost V 4 bases and J 1 base, with 7 bases left between them.

Specimen: PBMCs or T cells enriched from blood (not recorded which). The origin of this receptor is a woman aged 30 to 39 with acute COVID-19. The chain recombines TRBV4-1 with TRBJ2-5; the D is unclear. The CDR3 protein is CASSPRSQETQYF. The CDR3 nucleotides are TGCGCCAGCAGCCCCCGGTCCCAAGAGACCCAGTACTTC.